These 9 T cell receptor beta chains share one sample of origin, sequenced in a study of blood T cell repertoires in COVID-19. The table came from immunoSEQ multiplex PCR; TCRdb's copy has only in-frame clones and leaves some out. The sample carries some 220,000 clones, 65% to 85% recorded once. Sequencing was done on a sample of peripheral blood. These receptors were obtained from a human donor in a cohort sampled during active COVID-19.

The J gene is TRBJ2-4, the V gene TRBV6-6; TRBD2 agrees at 11 bases. Germline-derived CDR1 and CDR2 are MNHNY and SVGAGI (reference sequence). The J segment lost 4 bases and the V segment lost 6 bases, leaving 2 bases of the junction unmatched. The CDR3 sequence is 14 residues long. CDR3 region: CASSGTSGKNIQYF. CDR3 DNA: TGTGCCAGCAGCGGGACTAGCGGAAAAAACATTCAGTACTTC.

This chain connects TRBV4-2 to TRBJ1-3; the match to TRBD1 covers 8 bases. The CDR3 runs to 17 residues. V shed 4 bases and J 4 bases; nucleotides not matched to a gene: 12. Germline CDR1 LGHNA, CDR2 YNFKEQ. The CDR3 coding sequence is TGTGCCAGCAGCCCCAGGGGGCTTAGACCCTCCGGAAACACCATATATTTT. The encoded protein is CASSPRGLRPSGNTIYF.

The genes are TRBV24-1 and TRBJ2-1; 14 bases fit TRBD2. Looked up from germline, CDR1 is KGHDR and CDR2 is SFDVKD. J lost 9 bases, V lost 4 bases, and 4 bases had no gene match. The CDR3 spans 15 residues. CDR3 amino acids: CATSDSGLAGGEQFF. CDR3 nucleotide sequence: TGTGCCACCAGTGACTCCGGACTAGCGGGGGGTGAGCAGTTCTTC.

V usage is TRBV7-9 and J usage is TRBJ1-3, with D maybe TRBD1 (5 bases). Germline V CDR1 and CDR2: SEHNR, FQNEAQ (reference sequence). The CDR3 sequence is 15 residues long. V gave up 6 bases and J gave up 0 bases, with 12 bases separating them. The CDR3 loop is CASSLGQNSGNTIYF. The CDR3 bases are TGTGCCAGCAGTTTGGGGCAAAACTCTGGAAACACCATATATTTT.

The CDR3 protein is CASSKPGHLNTEAFF. Here the CDR3 DNA reads TGTGCCAGCAGTAAACCGGGACACTTGAACACTGAAGCTTTCTTT. The chain combines TRBV28 with TRBJ1-1, with a tentative D call TRBD1 (6 bases). The CDR3 sequence is 15 residues long. Per germline, CDR1 MDHEN and CDR2 SYDVKM. The V and J ends lost 5 bases and 0 bases respectively, with 13 bases between them.

The chain carries TRBV28 and TRBJ1-2; 8 positions match TRBD1. Germline loops: CDR1 MDHEN, CDR2 SYDVKM. The CDR3 consists of 17 residues. The J segment lost 4 bases and the V segment lost 9 bases, leaving 19 bases of the junction unmatched. CDR3 coding DNA: TGTGCCAGTCGGAGATATTCCGGGACAGGAGGAGCCTATGGCTACACCTTC. It is translated as CASRRYSGTGGAYGYTF.

This clone has just one count. CDR3 in DNA: TGTGCCAGCAGCCCAGCCGGGACAGCCAGTGTCGAGCAGTACTTC. Translating gives CASSPAGTASVEQYF. This rearrangement joins TRBV5-5 to TRBJ2-7; TRBD1 aligns across 7 bases. Trimming cost V 4 bases and J 6 bases; bases outside gene matches: 13. The length of the CDR3 is 15 residues. The germline V gene has CDR1 SGHKS and CDR2 YYEKEE (reference sequence).

The chain is built from TRBV4-1 and TRBJ2-2, with D possibly matching TRBD2 (6 bases). From germline, CDR1 is MGHRA and CDR2 YSYEKL. V lost 1 base and J lost 3, with 12 bases in between. The CDR3 is made up of 16 amino acids. The CDR3 region has the DNA TGCGCCAGCAGCCAAGCGCGGGGTCGGGACACCGGGGAGCTGTTTTTT. It translates to CASSQARGRDTGELFF.

This clone was counted a few times. The gene calls are TRBV7-3 and TRBJ1-1; 7 bases are a match to TRBD1. Trimming at V came to 5 bases and at J to 4 bases, leaving 4 bases not matched to a gene. From germline, CDR1 is SGHTA and CDR2 FQGTGA. CDR3 length: 13 amino acids. CDR3 region: CASSGDRGTEAFF. For the CDR3, the DNA is TGTGCCAGCAGCGGGGACAGAGGCACTGAAGCTTTCTTT.